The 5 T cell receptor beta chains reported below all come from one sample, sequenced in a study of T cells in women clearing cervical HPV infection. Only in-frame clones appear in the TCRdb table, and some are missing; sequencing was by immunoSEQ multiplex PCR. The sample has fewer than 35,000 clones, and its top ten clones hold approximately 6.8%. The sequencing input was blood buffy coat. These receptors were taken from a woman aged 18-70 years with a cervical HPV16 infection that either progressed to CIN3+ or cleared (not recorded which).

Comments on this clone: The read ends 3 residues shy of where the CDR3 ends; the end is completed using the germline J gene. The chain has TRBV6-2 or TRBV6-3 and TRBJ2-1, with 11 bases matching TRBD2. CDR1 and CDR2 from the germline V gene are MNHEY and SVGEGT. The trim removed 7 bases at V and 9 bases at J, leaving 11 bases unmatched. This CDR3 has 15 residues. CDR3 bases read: TGTGCCAGCACCTACGCTAGCGGGGGGACGGGTGAG. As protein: CASTYASGGTGE. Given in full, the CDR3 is CASTYASGGTGEQFF.

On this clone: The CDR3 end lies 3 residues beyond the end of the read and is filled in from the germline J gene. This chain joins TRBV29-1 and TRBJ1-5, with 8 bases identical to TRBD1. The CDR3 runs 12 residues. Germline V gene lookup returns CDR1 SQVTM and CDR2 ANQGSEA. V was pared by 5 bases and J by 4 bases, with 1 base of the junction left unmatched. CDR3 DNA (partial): TGCAGCGTTCGACAGGGGAATCAGCCC. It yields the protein CSVRQGNQP. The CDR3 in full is CSVRQGNQPQHF.

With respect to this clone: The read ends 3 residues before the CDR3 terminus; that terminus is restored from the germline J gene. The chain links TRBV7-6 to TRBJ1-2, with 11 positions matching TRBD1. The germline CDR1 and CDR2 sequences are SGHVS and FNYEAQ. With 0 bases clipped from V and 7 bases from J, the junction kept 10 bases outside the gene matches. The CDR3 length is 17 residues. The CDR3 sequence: CASSLAPGQGGKGGYTF. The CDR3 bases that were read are TGTGCCAGCAGCTTAGCACCGGGACAGGGGGGAAAGGGTGGC.

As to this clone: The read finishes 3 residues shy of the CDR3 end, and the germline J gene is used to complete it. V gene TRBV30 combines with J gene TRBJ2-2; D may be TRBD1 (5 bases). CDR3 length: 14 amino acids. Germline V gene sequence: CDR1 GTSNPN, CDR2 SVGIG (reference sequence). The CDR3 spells CAWSGSSGANVLFF. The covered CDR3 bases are TGTGCCTGGAGTGGAAGTTCTGGGGCCAACGTG.

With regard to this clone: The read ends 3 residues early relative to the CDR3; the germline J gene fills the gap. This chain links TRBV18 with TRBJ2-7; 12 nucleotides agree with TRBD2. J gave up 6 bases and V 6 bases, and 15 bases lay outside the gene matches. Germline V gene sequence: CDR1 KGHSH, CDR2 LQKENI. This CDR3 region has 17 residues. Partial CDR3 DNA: TGTGCCAGCTCGCGAGGCCCTAGCGGGAGGGCCACAGGCGAG. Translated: CASSRGPSGRATGE. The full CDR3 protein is CASSRGPSGRATGEQYF.